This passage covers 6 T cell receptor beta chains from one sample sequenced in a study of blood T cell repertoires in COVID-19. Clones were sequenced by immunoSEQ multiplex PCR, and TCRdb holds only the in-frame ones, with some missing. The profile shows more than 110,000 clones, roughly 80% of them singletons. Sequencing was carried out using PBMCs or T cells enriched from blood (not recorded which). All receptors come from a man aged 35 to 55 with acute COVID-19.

CDR3 coding DNA: TGTGCCAGCAGAGAGTCAGGGGGCGGTGGCGGGGAGCTGTTTTTT. It yields the protein CASRESGGGGGELFF. V and J are TRBV25-1 and TRBJ2-2; 8 bases are shared with TRBD1. This CDR3 comprises 15 residues. The V gene end was trimmed by 6 bases and the J gene end by 7 bases; junction bases not matched to a gene: 10. In germline, CDR1 is MGHDK, CDR2 SYGVNS.

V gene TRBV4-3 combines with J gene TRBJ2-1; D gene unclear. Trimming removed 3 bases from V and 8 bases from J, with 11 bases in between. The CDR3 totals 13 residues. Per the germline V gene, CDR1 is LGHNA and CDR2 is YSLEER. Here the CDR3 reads CASSQSVSDEQFF. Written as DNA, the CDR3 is TGCGCCAGCAGCCAGTCAGTTTCAGATGAGCAGTTCTTC.

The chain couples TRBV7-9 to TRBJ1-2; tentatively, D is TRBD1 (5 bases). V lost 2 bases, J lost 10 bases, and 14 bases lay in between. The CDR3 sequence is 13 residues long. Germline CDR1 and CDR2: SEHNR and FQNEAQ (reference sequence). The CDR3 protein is CASSLTGRYPYTF. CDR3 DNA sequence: TGTGCCAGCAGCTTAACAGGTCGATATCCCTACACCTTC.

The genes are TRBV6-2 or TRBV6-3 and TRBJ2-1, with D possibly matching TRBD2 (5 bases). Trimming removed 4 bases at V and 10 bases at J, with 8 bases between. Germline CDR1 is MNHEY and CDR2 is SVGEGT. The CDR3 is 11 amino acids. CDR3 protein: CASSFRGEQFF. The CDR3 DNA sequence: TGTGCCAGCAGTTTTAGAGGGGAGCAGTTCTTC.

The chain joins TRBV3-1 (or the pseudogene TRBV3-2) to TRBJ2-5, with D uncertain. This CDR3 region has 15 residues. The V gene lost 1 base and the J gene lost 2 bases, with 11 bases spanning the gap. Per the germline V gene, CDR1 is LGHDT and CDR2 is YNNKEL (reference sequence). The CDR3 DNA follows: TGTGCCAGCAGCCAAGTTCGACTTTTACAAGAGACCCAGTACTTC. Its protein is CASSQVRLLQETQYF.

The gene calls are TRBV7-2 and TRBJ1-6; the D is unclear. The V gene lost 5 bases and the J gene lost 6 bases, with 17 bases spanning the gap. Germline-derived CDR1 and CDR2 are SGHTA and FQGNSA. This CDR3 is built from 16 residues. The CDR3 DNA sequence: TGTGCCAGCAGCAACCCTGGCGGGGTCTCTAATTCACCCCTCCACTTT. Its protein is CASSNPGGVSNSPLHF.